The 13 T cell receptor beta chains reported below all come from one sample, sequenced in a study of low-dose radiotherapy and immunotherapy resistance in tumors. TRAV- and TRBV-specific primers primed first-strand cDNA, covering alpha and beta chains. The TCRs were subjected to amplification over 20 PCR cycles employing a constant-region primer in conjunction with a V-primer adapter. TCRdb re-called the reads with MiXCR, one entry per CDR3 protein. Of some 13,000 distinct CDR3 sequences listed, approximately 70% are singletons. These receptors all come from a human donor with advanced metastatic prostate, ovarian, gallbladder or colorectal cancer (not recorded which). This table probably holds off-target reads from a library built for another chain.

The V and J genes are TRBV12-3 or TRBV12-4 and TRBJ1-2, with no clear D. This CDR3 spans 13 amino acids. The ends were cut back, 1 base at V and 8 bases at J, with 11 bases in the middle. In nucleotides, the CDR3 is TGTGCCAGCAGTTTAGACGGGTATCGGGGCTACACCTTC. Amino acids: CASSLDGYRGYTF.

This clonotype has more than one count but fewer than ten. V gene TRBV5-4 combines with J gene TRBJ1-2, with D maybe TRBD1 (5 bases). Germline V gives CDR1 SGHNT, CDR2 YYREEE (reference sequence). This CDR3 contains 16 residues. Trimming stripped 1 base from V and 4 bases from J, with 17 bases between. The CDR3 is CASSLPRGGDVYGYTF. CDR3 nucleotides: TGTGCCAGCAGCTTGCCCCGGGGAGGGGACGTCTATGGCTACACCTTC.

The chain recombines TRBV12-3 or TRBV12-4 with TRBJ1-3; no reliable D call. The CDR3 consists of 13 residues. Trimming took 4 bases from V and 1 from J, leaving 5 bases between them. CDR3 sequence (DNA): TGTGCCAGCAGTTGGGGATCTGGAAACACCATATATTTT. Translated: CASSWGSGNTIYF.

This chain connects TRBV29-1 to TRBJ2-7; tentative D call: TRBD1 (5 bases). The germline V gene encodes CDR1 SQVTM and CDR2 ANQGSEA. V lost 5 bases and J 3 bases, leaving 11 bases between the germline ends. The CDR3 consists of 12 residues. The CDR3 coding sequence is TGCAGCGTTAAGACAGCCGGCTACGAGCAGTACTTC. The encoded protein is CSVKTAGYEQYF.

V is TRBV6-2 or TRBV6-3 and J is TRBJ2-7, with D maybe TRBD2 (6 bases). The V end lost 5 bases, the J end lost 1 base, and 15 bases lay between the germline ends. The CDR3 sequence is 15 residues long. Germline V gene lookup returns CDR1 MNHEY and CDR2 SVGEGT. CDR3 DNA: TGTGCCAGCAGTACCCCTCTAGCGTCGTCCTACGAGCAGTACTTC. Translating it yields CASSTPLASSYEQYF.

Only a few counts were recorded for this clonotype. The chain's CDR3 is CASTRMIAGEVETQYF. Here the CDR3 DNA reads TGTGCCAGCACACGTATGATCGCAGGGGAGGTGGAGACCCAGTACTTC. The chain carries TRBV28 and TRBJ2-5, with D perhaps given as TRBD1 or TRBD2 (6 bases each). Germline CDR1 MDHEN, CDR2 SYDVKM. There are 16 residues in the CDR3. The V and J ends lost 7 bases and 5 bases respectively, with 23 bases between them.

The CDR3 DNA is TGCGCCAGCAGCGAAGGACAGGCAGCTAACTATGGCTACACCTTC. Translating it yields CASSEGQAANYGYTF. The chain has TRBV5-1 and TRBJ1-2; 7 bases fit TRBD1. J lost 0 bases, V lost 4 bases, and 6 bases had no gene match. Per the germline V gene, CDR1 is SGHRS and CDR2 is YFSETQ. There are 15 residues in the CDR3.

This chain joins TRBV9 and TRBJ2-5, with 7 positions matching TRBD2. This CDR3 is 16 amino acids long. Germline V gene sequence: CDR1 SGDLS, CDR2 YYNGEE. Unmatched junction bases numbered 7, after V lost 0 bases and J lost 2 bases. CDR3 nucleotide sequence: TGTGCCAGCAGCGTAGCTACGGGGGGATATCAAGAGACCCAGTACTTC. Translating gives CASSVATGGYQETQYF.

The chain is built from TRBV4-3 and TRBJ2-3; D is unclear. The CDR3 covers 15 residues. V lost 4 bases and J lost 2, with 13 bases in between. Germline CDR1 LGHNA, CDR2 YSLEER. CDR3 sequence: CASSPPAGPTDTQYF. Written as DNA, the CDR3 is TGCGCCAGCAGCCCGCCCGCAGGACCCACAGATACGCAGTATTTT.

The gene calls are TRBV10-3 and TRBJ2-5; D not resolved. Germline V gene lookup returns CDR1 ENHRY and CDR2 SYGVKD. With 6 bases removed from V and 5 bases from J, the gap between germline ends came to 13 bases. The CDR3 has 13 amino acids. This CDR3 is CAIRPSLGETQYF. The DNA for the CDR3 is TGTGCCATCAGGCCGAGTCTGGGGGAGACCCAGTACTTC.

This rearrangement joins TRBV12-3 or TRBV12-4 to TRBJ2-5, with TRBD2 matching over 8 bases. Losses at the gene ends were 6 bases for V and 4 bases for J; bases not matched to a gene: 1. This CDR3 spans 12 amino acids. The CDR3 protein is CASRSGGETQYF. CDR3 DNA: TGTGCCAGCAGAAGCGGGGGAGAGACCCAGTACTTC.

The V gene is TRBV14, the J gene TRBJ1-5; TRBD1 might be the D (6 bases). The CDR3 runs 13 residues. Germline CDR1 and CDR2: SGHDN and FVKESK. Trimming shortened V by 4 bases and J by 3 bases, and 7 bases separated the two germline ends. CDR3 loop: CASSRDTNQPQHF. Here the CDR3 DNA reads TGTGCCAGCAGCCGGGACACCAATCAGCCCCAGCATTTT.

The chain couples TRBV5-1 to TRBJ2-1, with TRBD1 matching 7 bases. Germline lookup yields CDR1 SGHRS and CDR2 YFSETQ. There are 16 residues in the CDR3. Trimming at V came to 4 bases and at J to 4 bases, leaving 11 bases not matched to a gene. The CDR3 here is CASSDLRQGRYNEQFF. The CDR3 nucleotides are TGCGCCAGCAGCGACCTCAGACAGGGACGATACAATGAGCAGTTCTTC. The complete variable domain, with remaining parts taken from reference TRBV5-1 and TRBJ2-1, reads KAGVTQTPRYLIKTRGQQVTLSCSPISGHRSVSWYQQTPGQGLQFLFEYFSETQRNKGNFPGRFSGRQFSNSRSEMNVSTLELGDSALYLCASSDLRQGRYNEQFFGPGTRLTVL.